Ten or more counts support the clone carrying this T cell receptor beta chain. What was amplified from RNA transcripts were TCR beta CDR3 regions. Carried out on the TCR CDR3, a first-round RT-PCR used the HTBI primer set. Via MiXCR, TCRdb re-called the multiplex PCR reads, giving one row per CDR3 protein. The sample shows fewer than 900,000 distinct CDR3 sequences, roughly 17% of them seen only once. These data belong to a study of T cells in Graves' hyperthyroidism and ophthalmopathy. Graves' hyperthyroidism showing no ophthalmopathy progression within 18 months was considered stable. Hyperthyroidism had been newly diagnosed in patients aged 18 to 65, and its duration was under 2 months. V was shortened by 6 bases and J by 5 bases, with 14 bases between the two germline ends. The germline CDR1 and CDR2 sequences are KGHSH and LQKENI. This CDR3 has 13 amino acids.

This receptor was identified in a man aged 18 to 29 with Graves' hyperthyroidism. Source material: blood. This chain uses TRBV18 with TRBJ2-7, with D possibly being TRBD1 (6 bases). CDR3 protein: CASSPGTIHEQYF. The CDR3 bases are TGTGCCAGCTCTCCCGGGACAATCCACGAGCAGTACTTC.